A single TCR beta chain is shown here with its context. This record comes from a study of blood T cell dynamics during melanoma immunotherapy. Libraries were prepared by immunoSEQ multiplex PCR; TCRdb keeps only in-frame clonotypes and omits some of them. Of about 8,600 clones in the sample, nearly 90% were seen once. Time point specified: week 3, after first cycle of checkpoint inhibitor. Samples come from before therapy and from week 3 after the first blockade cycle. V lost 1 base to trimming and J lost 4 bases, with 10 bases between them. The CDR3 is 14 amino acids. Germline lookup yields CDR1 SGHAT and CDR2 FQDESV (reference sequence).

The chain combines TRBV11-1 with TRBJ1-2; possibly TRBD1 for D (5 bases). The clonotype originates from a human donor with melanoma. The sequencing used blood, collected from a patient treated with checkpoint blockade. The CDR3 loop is CASSLDGHFYGYTF. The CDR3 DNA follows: TGTGCCAGCAGCTTAGACGGACACTTCTATGGCTACACCTTC.